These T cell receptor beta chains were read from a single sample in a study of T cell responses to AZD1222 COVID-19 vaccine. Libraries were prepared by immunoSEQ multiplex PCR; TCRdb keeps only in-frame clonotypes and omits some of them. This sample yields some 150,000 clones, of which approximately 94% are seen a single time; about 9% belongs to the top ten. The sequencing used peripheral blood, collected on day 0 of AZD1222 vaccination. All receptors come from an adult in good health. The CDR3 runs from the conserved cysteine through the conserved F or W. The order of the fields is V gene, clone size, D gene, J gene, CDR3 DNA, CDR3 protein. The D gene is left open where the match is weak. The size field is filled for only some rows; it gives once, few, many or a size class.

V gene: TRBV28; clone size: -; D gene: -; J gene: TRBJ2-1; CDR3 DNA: TGTGCCAGCAGTTTTGGGGGTAGTGATGAGCAGTTCTTC; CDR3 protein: CASSFGGSDEQFF
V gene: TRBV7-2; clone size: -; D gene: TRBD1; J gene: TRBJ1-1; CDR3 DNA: TGTGCCAGCAGCTCGGGACAGGGGAACACTGAAGCTTTCTTT; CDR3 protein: CASSSGQGNTEAFF
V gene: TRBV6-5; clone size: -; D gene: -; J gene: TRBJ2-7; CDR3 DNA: TGTGCCAGCTCCTCCCCAGGGGAGGCATCCTACGAGCAGTACTTC; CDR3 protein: CASSSPGEASYEQYF
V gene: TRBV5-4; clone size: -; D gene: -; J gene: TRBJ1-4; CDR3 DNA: TGTGCCAGCAGCTTGGCGTCGACAGCTTCTAATGAAAAACTGTTTTTT; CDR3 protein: CASSLASTASNEKLFF
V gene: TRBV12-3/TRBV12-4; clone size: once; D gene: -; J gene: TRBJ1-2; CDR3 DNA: TGTGCCAGCAGTAGGGGATCCGTCTACACCTTC; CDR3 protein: CASSRGSVYTF
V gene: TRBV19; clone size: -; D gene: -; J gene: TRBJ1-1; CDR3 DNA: TGTGCTTCAAGGGCAGGGTCGAACACTGAAGCTTTCTTT; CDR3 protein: CASRAGSNTEAFF
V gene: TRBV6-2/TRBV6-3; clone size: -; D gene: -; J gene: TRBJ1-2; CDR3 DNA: TGTGCCAGCAGTCGCATCCGGGATGGCTACACCTTC; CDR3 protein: CASSRIRDGYTF
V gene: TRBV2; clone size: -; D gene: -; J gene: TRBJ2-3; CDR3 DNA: TGTGCCAGCAGACCCGCCGGGACCCAGCCAGATACGCAGTATTTT; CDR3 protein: CASRPAGTQPDTQYF
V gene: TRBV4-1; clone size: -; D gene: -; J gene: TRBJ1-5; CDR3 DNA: TGCGCCACCGGAAGTACCTCCTACAATCAGCCCCAGCATTTT; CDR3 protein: CATGSTSYNQPQHF
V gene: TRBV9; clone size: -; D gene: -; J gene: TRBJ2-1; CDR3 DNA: TGTGCCAGCAGCTTAGACGGGGGTGGGAGTGAGCAGTTCTTC; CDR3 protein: CASSLDGGGSEQFF
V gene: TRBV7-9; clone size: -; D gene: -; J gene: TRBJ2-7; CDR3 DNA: TGTGCCAGCAGCTTAGTCAACACGCCCTACGAGCAGTACTTC; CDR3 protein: CASSLVNTPYEQYF
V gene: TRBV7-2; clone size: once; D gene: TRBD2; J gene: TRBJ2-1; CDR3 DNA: TGTGCCAGCAGCTTAGCGACTAGCGGGGTCTACAATGAGCAGTTCTTC; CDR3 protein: CASSLATSGVYNEQFF
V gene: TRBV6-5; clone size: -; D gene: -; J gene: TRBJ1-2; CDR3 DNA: TGTGCCAGCAGATCCTGGGACACCAACTATGGCTACACCTTC; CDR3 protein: CASRSWDTNYGYTF
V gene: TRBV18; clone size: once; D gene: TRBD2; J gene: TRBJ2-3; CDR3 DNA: TGTGCCAGCTCGTTCAGCGGGGCTGGCACAGATACGCAGTATTTT; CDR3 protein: CASSFSGAGTDTQYF
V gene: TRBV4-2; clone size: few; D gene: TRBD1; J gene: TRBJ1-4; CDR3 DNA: TGTGCCAGCAGCCAAGAAAAAGGCAGGGGGGATGAAAAACTGTTTTTT; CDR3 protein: CASSQEKGRGDEKLFF
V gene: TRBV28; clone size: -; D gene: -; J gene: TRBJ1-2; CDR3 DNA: TGTGCCAGCAGTTTCCCCTCCACAAGTGGCTACACCTTC; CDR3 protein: CASSFPSTSGYTF
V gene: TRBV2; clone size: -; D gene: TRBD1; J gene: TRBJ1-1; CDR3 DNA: TGTGCCAGCAGAGAAGGGACAGGTCATCAAGCTTTCTTT; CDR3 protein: CASREGTGHQAFF
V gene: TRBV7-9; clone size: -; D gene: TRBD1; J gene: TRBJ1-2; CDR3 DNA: TGTGCCAGCAGCGACGACAGGGGCTATGGCTACACCTTC; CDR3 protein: CASSDDRGYGYTF
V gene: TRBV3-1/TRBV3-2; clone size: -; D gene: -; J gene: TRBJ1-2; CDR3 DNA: TGTGCCAGCAGCCCCCAATATGGGGGGGCTGGTGACTATGGCTACACCTTC; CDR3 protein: CASSPQYGGAGDYGYTF
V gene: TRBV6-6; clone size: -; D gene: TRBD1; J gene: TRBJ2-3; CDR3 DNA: TGTGCCAGCACTCGGATCCTTGGACAGGGGCTCGCAGATACGCAGTATTTT; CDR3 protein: CASTRILGQGLADTQYF
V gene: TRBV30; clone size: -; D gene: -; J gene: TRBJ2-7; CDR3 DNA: TGTGCCTGGAGTGTAGGGGGCTACGAGCAGTACTTC; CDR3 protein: CAWSVGGYEQYF
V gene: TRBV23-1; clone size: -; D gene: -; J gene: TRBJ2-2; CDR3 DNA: TGCGCCAGCAGTCAAAGGCCTACCGGGGAGCTGTTTTTT; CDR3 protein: CASSQRPTGELFF
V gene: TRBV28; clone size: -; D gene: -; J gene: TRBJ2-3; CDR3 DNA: TGTGCCAGCACGGGGGGCTATCGACTTACAGATACGCAGTATTTT; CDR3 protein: CASTGGYRLTDTQYF
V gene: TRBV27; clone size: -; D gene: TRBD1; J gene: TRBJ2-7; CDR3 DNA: TGTGCCAGCAGTCCCCGACAGGGGCACGAGCAGTACTTC; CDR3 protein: CASSPRQGHEQYF
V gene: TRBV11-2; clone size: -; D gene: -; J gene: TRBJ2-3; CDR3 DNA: TGTGCCAGCAGCTTAGATATTGGGTGGGCAGCCGATACGCAGTATTTT; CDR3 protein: CASSLDIGWAADTQYF
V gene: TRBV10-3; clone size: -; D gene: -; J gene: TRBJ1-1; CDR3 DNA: TGTGCCATCAGTGAGAACGGGGGTAATGAAGCTTTCTTT; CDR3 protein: CAISENGGNEAFF
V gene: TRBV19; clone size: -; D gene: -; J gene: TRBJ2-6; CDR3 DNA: TGTGCCAGTAGTGGACTGACTGGGGCCAACGTCCTGACTTTC; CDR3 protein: CASSGLTGANVLTF
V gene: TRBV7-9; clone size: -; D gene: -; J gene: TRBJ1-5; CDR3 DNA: TGTGCCAGCAGCCCCTCCGGGAATCAGCCCCAGCATTTT; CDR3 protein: CASSPSGNQPQHF
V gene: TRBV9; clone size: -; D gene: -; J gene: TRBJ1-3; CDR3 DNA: TGTGCCAGCAGCGTACCCTCCGGGACAATTTTGTATTTT; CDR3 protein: CASSVPSGTILYF
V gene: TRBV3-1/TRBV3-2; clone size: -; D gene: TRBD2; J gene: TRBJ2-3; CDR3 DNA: TGTGCCAGCAGCCAAGAAGGGACTAGCGGGGATCGCACAGATACGCAGTATTTT; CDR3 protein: CASSQEGTSGDRTDTQYF
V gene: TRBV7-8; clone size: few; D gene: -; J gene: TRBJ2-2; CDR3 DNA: TGTGCCAGCAGCTTCTTTGTCTCGGTAACCCGGGGCGGGGAGCTGTTTTTT; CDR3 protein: CASSFFVSVTRGGELFF
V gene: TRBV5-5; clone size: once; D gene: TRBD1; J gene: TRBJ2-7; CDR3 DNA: TGTGCCAGCAGTCGGGACAGGACTTCCTACGAGCAGTACTTC; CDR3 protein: CASSRDRTSYEQYF
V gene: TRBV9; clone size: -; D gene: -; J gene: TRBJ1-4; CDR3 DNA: TGTGCCAGCAGCGTAGGACAGGCCGGTGGGACTAATGAAAAACTGTTTTTT; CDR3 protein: CASSVGQAGGTNEKLFF
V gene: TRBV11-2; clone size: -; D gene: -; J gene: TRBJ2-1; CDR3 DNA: TGTGCCAGCAGCTTAACAGGGACGAACAATGAGCAGTTCTTC; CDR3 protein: CASSLTGTNNEQFF
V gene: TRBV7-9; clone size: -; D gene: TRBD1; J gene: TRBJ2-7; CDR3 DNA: TGTGCCAGCAGCTTTAACAGGGGCGAGCAGTACTTC; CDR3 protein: CASSFNRGEQYF
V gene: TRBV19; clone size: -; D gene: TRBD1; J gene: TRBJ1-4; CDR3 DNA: TGTGCCAGTACTGCCCTCGACAGGGGTGGGGAAAAACTGTTTTTT; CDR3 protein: CASTALDRGGEKLFF
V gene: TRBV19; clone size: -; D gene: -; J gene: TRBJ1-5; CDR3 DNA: TGTGCCAGTAGTATTTCAGAATATAGCAATCAGCCCCAGCATTTT; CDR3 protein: CASSISEYSNQPQHF
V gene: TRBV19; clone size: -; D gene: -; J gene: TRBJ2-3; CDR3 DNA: TGTGCCAGTAGTAACGGTGGGGGCGGATCAGATACGCAGTATTTT; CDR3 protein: CASSNGGGGSDTQYF
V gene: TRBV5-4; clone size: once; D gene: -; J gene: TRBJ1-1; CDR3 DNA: TGTGCCAGCAGCTTGGAACGTCTGAACACTGAAGCTTTCTTT; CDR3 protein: CASSLERLNTEAFF
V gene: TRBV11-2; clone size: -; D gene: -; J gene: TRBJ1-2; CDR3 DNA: TGTGCCAGCAGCTTACGCCACGTAGGGAGATATGGCTACACCTTC; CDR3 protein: CASSLRHVGRYGYTF
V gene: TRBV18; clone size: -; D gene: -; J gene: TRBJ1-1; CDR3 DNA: TGTGCCAGCTCACCTGAGGGACACTACACTGAAGCTTTCTTT; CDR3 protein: CASSPEGHYTEAFF
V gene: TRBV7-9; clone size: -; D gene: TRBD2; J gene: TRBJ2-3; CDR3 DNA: TGTGCCAGCAGCTTAGTCGCTAGCGGGGGCACAGATACGCAGTATTTT; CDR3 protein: CASSLVASGGTDTQYF
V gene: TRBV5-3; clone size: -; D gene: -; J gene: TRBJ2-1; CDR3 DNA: TGTGCCAGAAGCTTGAAGCAGGACAATGAGCAGTTCTTC; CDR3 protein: CARSLKQDNEQFF
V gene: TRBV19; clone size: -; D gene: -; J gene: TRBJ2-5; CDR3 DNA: TGTGCCAGTACGGGGGTGGGAGAGACCCAGTACTTC; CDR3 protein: CASTGVGETQYF
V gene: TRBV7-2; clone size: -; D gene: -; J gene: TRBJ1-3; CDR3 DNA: TGTGCCAGCAGCCCCTCTGGGGCCAGTCTTTCTGGAAACACCATATATTTT; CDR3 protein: CASSPSGASLSGNTIYF
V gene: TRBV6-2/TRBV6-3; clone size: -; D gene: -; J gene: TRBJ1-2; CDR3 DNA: TGTGCCAGCAGTTTAGGCAGGCTGAACTATGGCTACACCTTC; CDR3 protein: CASSLGRLNYGYTF
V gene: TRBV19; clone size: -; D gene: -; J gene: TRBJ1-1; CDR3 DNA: TGTGCCAGTAAGTGGTTATCGGACACTGAAGCTTTCTTT; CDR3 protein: CASKWLSDTEAFF
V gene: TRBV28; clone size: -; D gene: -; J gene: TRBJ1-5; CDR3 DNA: TGTGCCAGCAGTTTAGGGGTGAGGCAGCCCCAGCATTTT; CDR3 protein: CASSLGVRQPQHF
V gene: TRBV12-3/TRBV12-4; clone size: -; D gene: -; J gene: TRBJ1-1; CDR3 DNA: TGTGCCAGCAGTTTGAGAAGGAATGTTCAAGCTTTCTTT; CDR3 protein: CASSLRRNVQAFF
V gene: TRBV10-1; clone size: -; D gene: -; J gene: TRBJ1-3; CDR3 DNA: TGCGCCAGCCCCCGAGGACTCTCCTCTGGAAACACCATATATTTT; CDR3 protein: CASPRGLSSGNTIYF
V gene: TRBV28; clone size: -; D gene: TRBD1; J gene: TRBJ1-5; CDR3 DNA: TGTGCCAGCTTTCCGGGACAGGCTGCTTATAGCAATCAGCCCCAGCATTTT; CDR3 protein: CASFPGQAAYSNQPQHF
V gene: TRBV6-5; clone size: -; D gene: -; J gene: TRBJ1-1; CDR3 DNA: TGTGCCAGCAGTTACTCGAGGGGCTTAACCACTGAAGCTTTCTTT; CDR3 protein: CASSYSRGLTTEAFF
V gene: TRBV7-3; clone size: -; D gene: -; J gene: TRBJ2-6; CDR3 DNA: TGTGCCAGCAGTCCTAGATCCGGGGCCAACGTCCTGACTTTC; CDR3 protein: CASSPRSGANVLTF
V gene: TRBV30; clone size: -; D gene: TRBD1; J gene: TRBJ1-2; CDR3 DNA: TGTGCCTGGAGTGTCCCCCGGACAGGCCGCTATGGCTACACCTTC; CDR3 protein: CAWSVPRTGRYGYTF
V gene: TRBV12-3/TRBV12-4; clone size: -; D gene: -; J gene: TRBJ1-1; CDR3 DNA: TGTGCCAGCAGTTTAGTCCCCGGTGAAGCTTTCTTT; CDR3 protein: CASSLVPGEAFF
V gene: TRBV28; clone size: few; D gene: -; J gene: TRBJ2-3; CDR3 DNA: TGTGCCAGCAGTTTGCAGGGGAGAACAGATACGCAGTATTTT; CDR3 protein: CASSLQGRTDTQYF